This paragraph covers one T cell receptor beta chain sequence. Its cognate antigen has yet to be identified. There are no base qualities to consult, and no much larger clone falls within one base. The CDR3 contains 15 residues, cysteine and phenylalanine counted. Only CDR3 DNA is held: 45 bases, read in frame from base 1. From a lookup of the germline V gene, CDR1 and CDR2 are SNHLY and FYNNEI. The V end loses 6 bases and the J end loses 1 base, and a stretch of 10 bases separates them. This sample is drawn from a study of CD8 T cells in Susac syndrome (dated by TCRdb to the late 2010s). In terms of the full investigation: Among the Susac syndrome patients who were sequenced, clinically active disease was present in 5 or 6 and clinical remission was observed in roughly 8. The study used repertoire sequencing to test whether antigen drove CD8+ T cell activation and differentiation in Susac syndrome. At blood withdrawal, Susac syndrome patients were therapy-naive, treated with corticosteroids (with IVIg additionally given to some), or treated with IVIg alone. General findings and caveats noted by the study authors: In the CD4+ T cell repertoire of Susac syndrome patients, clonal expansion was not detected. The number of individuals in the TCR sequencing and HLA analysis was recognized as being relatively small.

High-throughput TCR beta sequencing profiled peripheral blood CD8+ and CD4+ T cells from healthy donors, Susac syndrome patients and multiple sclerosis patients. Recently defined diagnostic criteria for definite or probable disease were met by the Susac syndrome patients. CD8+ TEMRA cells were enriched by FACS, while bulk CD8+ and CD4+ T cells were purified by magnetic negative isolation. Blood was collected in EDTA tubes and processed within 24 hours, with PBMCs isolated through density gradient centrifugation. PBMCs intended for TCR sequencing were frozen in liquid nitrogen and were later thawed in a 37 degrees C water bath. The sorted or isolated CD4+, CD8+ and CD8+ TEMRA cells had a purity of 90% or higher. RNA was extracted with the RNeasy kit and roughly 0.45 to 1 ug was reverse transcribed using random hexamers. The immunoSEQ multiplex PCR assay, which covers 54 Vbeta and 13 Jbeta segments, was used to amplify TCR beta CDR3 regions. PCR amplification bias was corrected using a synthetic template baseline for primer optimization and computational correction. From the authors' description of their analysis: Reads were annotated to V, D and J genes according to IMGT and were analyzed with immunoSEQ Analyzer, with only productive sequences retained. Clonality was computed as one minus Shannon entropy normalized by log2 of the number of productive unique sequences. For each patient and control, public and private clones were evaluated within the 100 most prevalent clones. Susac-specific clones were defined as absent from healthy and MS cohorts, 1052 published viral clones and other ImmuneACCESS disease sequences. TCRdb applied fastp at Q25 and MiXCR to the public reads, then kept only in-frame beta chains. Entries that share a CDR3 protein sequence are merged under the most common genes and DNA. TCRdb's processing, not the authors' own work, is the source of the V and J calls. Recorded for this sample are some 160,000 distinct CDR3 sequences; 94% of them occurred a single time. Approximately 0.11% of the sample belongs to the ten largest clones.

Rearrangement joined TRBV2 to TRBJ1-6, and possibly TRBD1, on 6 matching bases. This clonotype was sampled from a human donor with Susac syndrome. The material sequenced was CD4+ T cells from PBMCs. The CDR3 protein: CASSAQGSYNSPLHF. The DNA sequence follows: TGTGCCAGCAGCGCACAGGGTTCCTATAATTCACCCCTCCACTTT.